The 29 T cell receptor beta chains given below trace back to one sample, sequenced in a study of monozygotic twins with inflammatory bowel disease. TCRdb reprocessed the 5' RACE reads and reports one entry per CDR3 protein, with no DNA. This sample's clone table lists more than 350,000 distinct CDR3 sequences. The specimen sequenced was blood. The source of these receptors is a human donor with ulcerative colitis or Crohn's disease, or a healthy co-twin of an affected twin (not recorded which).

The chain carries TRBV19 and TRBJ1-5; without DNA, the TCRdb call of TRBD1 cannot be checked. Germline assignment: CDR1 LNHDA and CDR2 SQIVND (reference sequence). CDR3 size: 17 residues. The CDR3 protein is CASSTTWTGMINQPQHF.

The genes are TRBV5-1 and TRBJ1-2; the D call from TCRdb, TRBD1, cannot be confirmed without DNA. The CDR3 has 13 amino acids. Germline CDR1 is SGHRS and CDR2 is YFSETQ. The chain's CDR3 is CASSQGQSGGYTF.

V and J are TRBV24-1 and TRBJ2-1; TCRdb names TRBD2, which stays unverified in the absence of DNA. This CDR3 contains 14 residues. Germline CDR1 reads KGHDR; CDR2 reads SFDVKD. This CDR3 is CATSDLSGGNEQFF.

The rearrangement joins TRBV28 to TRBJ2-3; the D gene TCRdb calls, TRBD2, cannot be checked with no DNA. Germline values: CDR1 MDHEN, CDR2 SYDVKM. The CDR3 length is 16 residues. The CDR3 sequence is CASSYFASGSRDTQYF. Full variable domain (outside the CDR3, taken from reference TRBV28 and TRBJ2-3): DVKVTQSSRYLVKRTGEKVFLECVQDMDHENMFWYRQDPGLGLRLIYFSYDVKMKEKGDIPEGYSVSREKKERFSLILESASTNQTSMYLCASSYFASGSRDTQYFGPGTRLTVL.

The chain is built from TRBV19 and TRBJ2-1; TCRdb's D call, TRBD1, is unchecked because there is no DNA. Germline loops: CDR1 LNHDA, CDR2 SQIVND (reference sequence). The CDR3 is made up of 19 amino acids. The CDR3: CASSIDLGQGKISYNEQFF.

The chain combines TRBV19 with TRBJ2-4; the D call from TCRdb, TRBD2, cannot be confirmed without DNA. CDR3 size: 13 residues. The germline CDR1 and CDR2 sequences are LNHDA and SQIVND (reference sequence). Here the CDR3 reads CASSPGLAGIQYF.

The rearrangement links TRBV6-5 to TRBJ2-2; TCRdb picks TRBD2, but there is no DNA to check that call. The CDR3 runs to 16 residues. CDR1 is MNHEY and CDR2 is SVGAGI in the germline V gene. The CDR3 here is CASSPNLLAGTGELFF.

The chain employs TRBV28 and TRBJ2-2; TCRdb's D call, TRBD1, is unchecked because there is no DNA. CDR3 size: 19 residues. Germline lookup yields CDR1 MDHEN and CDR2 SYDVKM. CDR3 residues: CASNPPRGKPNSNTGELFF.

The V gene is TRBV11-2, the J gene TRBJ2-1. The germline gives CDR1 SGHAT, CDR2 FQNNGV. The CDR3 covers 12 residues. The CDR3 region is CASSSDLYEQFF.

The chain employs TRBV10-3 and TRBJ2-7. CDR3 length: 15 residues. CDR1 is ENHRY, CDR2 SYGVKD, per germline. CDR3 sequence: CAISEVVVVSYEQYF.

The CDR3 reads CASSQGPLWDNEQFF. V and J are TRBV9 and TRBJ2-1; lacking DNA, the TRBD1 call made by TCRdb goes unchecked. The CDR3 runs to 15 residues. Germline V gene lookup returns CDR1 SGDLS and CDR2 YYNGEE.

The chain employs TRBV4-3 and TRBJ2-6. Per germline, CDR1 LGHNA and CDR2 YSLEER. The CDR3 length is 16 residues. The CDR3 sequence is CASSHDRSSGANVLTF.

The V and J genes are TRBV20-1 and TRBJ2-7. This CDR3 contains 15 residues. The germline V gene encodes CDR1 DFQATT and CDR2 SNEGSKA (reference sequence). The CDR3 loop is CSARDLGSEPYEQYF.

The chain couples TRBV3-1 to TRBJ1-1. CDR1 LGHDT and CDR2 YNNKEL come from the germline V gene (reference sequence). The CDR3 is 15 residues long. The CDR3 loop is CASSPPPIANTEAFF.

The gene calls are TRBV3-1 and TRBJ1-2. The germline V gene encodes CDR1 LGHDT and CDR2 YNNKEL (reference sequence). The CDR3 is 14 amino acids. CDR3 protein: CASSQSGGIYGYTF.

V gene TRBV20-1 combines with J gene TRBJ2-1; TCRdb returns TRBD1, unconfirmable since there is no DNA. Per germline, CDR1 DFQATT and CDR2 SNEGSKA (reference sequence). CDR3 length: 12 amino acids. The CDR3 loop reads CSARPGRVEQFF.

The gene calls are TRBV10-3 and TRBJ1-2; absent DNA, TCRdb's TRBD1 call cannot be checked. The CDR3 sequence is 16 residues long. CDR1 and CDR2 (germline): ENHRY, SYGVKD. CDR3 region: CAISESTGTANYGYTF.

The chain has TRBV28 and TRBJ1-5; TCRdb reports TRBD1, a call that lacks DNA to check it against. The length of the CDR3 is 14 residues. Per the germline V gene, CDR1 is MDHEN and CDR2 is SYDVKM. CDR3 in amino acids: CASRPTGGLTPQHF.

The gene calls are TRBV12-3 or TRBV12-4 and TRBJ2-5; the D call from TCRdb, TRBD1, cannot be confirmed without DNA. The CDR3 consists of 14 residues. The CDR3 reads CASAQGEPQETQYF.

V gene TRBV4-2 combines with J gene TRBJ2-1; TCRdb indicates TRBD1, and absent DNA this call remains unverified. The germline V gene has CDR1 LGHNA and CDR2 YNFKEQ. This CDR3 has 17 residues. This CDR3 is CASSQEGPAPSRDEQFF.

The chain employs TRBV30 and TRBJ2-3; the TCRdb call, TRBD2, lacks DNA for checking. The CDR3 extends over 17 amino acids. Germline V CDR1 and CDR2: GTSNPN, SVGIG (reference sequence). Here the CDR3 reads CAWSGGLAGGARDTQYF.

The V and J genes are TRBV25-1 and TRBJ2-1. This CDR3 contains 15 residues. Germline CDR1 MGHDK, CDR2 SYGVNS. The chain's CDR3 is CASSDPEGTYNEQFF.

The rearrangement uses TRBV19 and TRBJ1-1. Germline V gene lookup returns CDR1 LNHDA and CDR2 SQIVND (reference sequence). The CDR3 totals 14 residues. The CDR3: CASSPVAMGTEAFF.

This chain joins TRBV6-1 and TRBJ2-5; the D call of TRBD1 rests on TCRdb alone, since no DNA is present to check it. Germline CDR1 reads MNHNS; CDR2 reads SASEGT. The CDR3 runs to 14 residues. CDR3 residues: CASTKTGTRETQYF.

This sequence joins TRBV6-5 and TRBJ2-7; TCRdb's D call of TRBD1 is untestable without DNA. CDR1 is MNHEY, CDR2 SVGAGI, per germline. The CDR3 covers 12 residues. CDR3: CASSYQGAEQYF.

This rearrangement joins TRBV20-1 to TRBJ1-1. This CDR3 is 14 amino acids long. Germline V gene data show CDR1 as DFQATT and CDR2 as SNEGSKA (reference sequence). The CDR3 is CSAPAWNKNTEAFF.

The CDR3: CASSSGPWEPQHF. The chain recombines TRBV27 with TRBJ1-5; TCRdb's D call of TRBD1 is untestable without DNA. The germline V gene encodes CDR1 MNHEY and CDR2 SMNVEV (reference sequence). This CDR3 comprises 13 residues.

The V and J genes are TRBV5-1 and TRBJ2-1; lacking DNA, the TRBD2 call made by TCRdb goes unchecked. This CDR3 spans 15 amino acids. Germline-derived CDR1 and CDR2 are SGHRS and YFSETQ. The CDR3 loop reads CASSLLGSGGNEQFF.

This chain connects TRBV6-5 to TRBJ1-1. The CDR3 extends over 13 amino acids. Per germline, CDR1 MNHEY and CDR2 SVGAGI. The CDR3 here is CASSYSRDTEAFF.